This T cell receptor (beta chain) was captured by sequencing in a study of T-cell memory formation after mild COVID-19. Study-wide background: TCR clusters were mostly confined to one donor each. The study's findings and limits: Clones contracting over day 15 to 85 were CD4/CD8 balanced, with later expanders leaning CD4+.

TCRdb passed the 5' RACE reads through MiXCR, listing each CDR3 protein once. The profile shows roughly 550,000 distinct CDR3 sequences, 20% of them singletons. Note on this clonotype: Its antigen is still unknown. This clone may be a read error of a much larger clone one base away.

The CDR3 runs to 14 residues. Looked up from germline, CDR1 is MDHEN and CDR2 is SYDVKM. The genes are TRBV28 and TRBJ2-3; D is ambiguous. The material sequenced was PBMCs or a T cell subset sorted from them (not recorded which). The receptor's source is an adult woman who had mild COVID-19 (a few samples of this study predate the infection). Cell type and time point are not known. The CDR3 region has the DNA TGTGCCAGCAGTTTGGGTCTTAGCACAGATAAGCAGTATTTT. Translated, it gives CASSLGLSTDKQYF.